Below, 21 T cell receptor beta chains from the same sample are listed, as sequenced in a study of human T cells and chemical hapten exposure. Each CDR3 protein is one row after TCRdb ran MiXCR on the RACE reads. This table has 150,000 or so distinct CDR3 sequences, roughly 15% appearing once. Time point specified: patch test 1, 2 weeks after DPC sensitization. Treatment given: therapeutic diphenylcyclopropenone sensitization with weekly scalp DPC. This sample comprised whole blood, obtained in connection with sensitization to the hapten diphenylcyclopropenone (DPC). All receptors derive from a woman in her 30s with alopecia areata. Some clones in this sample may be carry-over from other donors' samples.

The sample holds a few counts of this clonotype. The CDR3 sequence is CAARALSNYGYTF. CDR3 in DNA: TGTGCCGCCCGGGCCCTCTCAAACTATGGCTACACCTTC. J is TRBJ1-2 and V is TRBV28; D not certain. V was cut by 11 bases and J by 2 bases, with 15 bases left in between. The length of the CDR3 is 13 residues. CDR1 is MDHEN, CDR2 SYDVKM, per germline.

There are a few counts of this clonotype. The chain's CDR3 is CSAGTRELGADTQYF. The CDR3 DNA reads as TGCAGTGCTGGCACTCGGGAGTTGGGAGCAGATACGCAGTATTTT. This chain uses TRBV20-1 with TRBJ2-3; weak D call: TRBD2 (6 bases). Germline CDR1 reads DFQATT; CDR2 reads SNEGSKA (reference sequence). V was cut by 5 bases and J by 4 bases, with 19 bases left in between. The CDR3 spans 15 residues.

The rearrangement joins TRBV7-2 to TRBJ2-1, with 14 bases fitting TRBD2. With 3 bases clipped from V and 10 bases from J, the junction kept 8 bases outside the gene matches. The CDR3 is 16 residues long. Germline V CDR1 and CDR2: SGHTA, FQGNSA. In DNA, the CDR3 is TGTGCCAGCAGCTTTACCGGGACTAGCGGGGGAAAGGAGCAGTTCTTC. Protein product: CASSFTGTSGGKEQFF.

The V call is TRBV30, the J call TRBJ2-1, with D possibly being TRBD1 or TRBD2 (6 bases each). Per germline, CDR1 GTSNPN and CDR2 SVGIG (reference sequence). Trimming cost V 3 bases and J 2 bases, with 8 bases left between them. The CDR3 extends over 13 amino acids. CDR3 bases: TGTGCCTGGAGAAGGGGGGCCTACAATGAGCAGTTCTTC. This codes for CAWRRGAYNEQFF.

Only a few counts were recorded for this clonotype. This chain connects TRBV4-2 to TRBJ1-2; possible D gene TRBD1, 6 bases. The germline V and J ends were trimmed by 5 bases and 3 bases, with 13 bases remaining between them. The CDR3 covers 14 residues. CDR1 and CDR2 (germline): LGHNA, YNFKEQ. CDR3 bases: TGTGCCAGCAGCTCTGAGCGGACAGACTATGGCTACACCTTC. This codes for CASSSERTDYGYTF.

The V call is TRBV11-1, the J call TRBJ2-5; tentative D call: TRBD1 (6 bases). Germline lookup yields CDR1 SGHAT and CDR2 FQDESV (reference sequence). The CDR3 loop spans 14 amino acids. Trimming shortened V by 2 bases and J by 5 bases, and 12 bases separated the two germline ends. The CDR3 nucleotides read TGTGCCAGCAGCTTAAGACCAGGGGCCGAGACCCAGTACTTC. It yields the protein CASSLRPGAETQYF.

The chain has TRBV7-3 and TRBJ2-1; D gene ambiguous. The germline gives CDR1 SGHTA, CDR2 FQGTGA. V was cut by 5 bases and J by 0 bases, with 14 bases left in between. This CDR3 spans 16 amino acids. This CDR3 reads CASSRLDRSSYNEQFF. The DNA of the CDR3 is TGTGCCAGCAGCCGCCTTGACCGGAGCTCCTACAATGAGCAGTTCTTC.

The chain has TRBV12-3 or TRBV12-4 and TRBJ2-5; 7 bases line up with TRBD1. V shed 7 bases, J shed 2 bases, and the junction held 10 bases outside the gene matches. The CDR3 runs to 15 residues. The CDR3: CASTKTGTAQETQYF. The CDR3 nucleotides read TGTGCCAGCACAAAGACCGGGACAGCACAAGAGACCCAGTACTTC.

This chain joins TRBV12-3 or TRBV12-4 and TRBJ2-1; D remains unclear. The CDR3 sequence is 15 residues long. V shed 6 bases and J shed 0 bases, with 12 bases lying between them. CDR3 sequence: CASRPTGYSYNEQFF. The CDR3 region has the DNA TGTGCCAGCAGGCCGACTGGATACTCCTACAATGAGCAGTTCTTC.

A few counts support this clonotype. This sequence joins TRBV7-3 and TRBJ2-7; D may match TRBD1 or TRBD2 (5 bases each). V lost 4 bases and J 6 bases, leaving 13 bases between the germline ends. The CDR3 has 13 amino acids. In germline, CDR1 is SGHTA, CDR2 FQGTGA. The CDR3, as DNA: TGTGCCAGCAGCTCTGGGATGGGACGCGAGCAGTACTTC. It yields the protein CASSSGMGREQYF.

This clonotype was seen ten or more times. The chain links TRBV6-1 to TRBJ1-5, with no clear D. The CDR3 has 15 amino acids. Trimming removed 2 bases at V and 2 bases at J, with 10 bases between. Germline CDR1 reads MNHNS; CDR2 reads SASEGT. CDR3 DNA: TGTGCCAGCAGTGAAAGGCAGGCGGGCAATCAGCCCCAGCATTTT. It is translated as CASSERQAGNQPQHF.

The gene calls are TRBV24-1 and TRBJ1-1, with D uncertain. Germline lookup yields CDR1 KGHDR and CDR2 SFDVKD. The CDR3 consists of 14 residues. V was clipped by 6 bases and J by 5 bases, with 15 bases between them. The CDR3 is CATSSTPDGTEAFF. DNA of the CDR3: TGTGCCACCAGTTCGACACCGGACGGGACTGAAGCTTTCTTT.

In this sample, this clonotype turned up a few times. This chain uses TRBV2 with TRBJ2-2; TRBD1 aligns across 7 bases. Trimming removed 5 bases from V and 2 bases from J; junction bases left unmatched: 8. The germline gives CDR1 SNHLY, CDR2 FYNNEI. The CDR3 runs 16 residues. The CDR3 reads CASSLRGQRNTGELFF. For the CDR3, the DNA is TGTGCCAGCAGTCTAAGGGGGCAACGTAACACCGGGGAGCTGTTTTTT.

The CDR3 region has the DNA TGCAGCGTTGATGGCGGCGGGAATTCCTACAATGAGCAGTTCTTC. Residues: CSVDGGGNSYNEQFF. This sequence joins TRBV29-1 and TRBJ2-1, with D maybe TRBD2 (6 bases). Germline loops: CDR1 SQVTM, CDR2 ANQGSEA. The V and J ends lost 3 bases and 1 base respectively, with 13 bases between them. The CDR3 sequence is 15 residues long.

The genes are TRBV3-1 and TRBJ2-2, with D tentatively TRBD1 (5 bases). Germline V gene lookup returns CDR1 LGHDT and CDR2 YNNKEL (reference sequence). Trimming cost V 4 bases and J 6 bases, with 15 bases left between them. The CDR3 spans 15 residues. The CDR3 region is CASSRGPLQSGELFF. CDR3 DNA sequence: TGTGCCAGCAGCCGGGGCCCCCTGCAGTCCGGGGAGCTGTTTTTT.

This clonotype turned up a few times. The genes are TRBV5-1 and TRBJ2-5; no reliable D call. Trimming pared 0 bases from V and 3 bases from J, leaving 9 bases between. Germline CDR1 and CDR2: SGHRS and YFSETQ. CDR3 size: 14 residues. This CDR3 is CASSLVGYEETQYF. The CDR3 DNA reads as TGCGCCAGCAGCTTGGTGGGATACGAAGAGACCCAGTACTTC.

The CDR3 loop is CASSETGEAFF. The CDR3 coding sequence is TGCGCCAGCAGCGAAACAGGGGAAGCTTTCTTT. V usage is TRBV5-1 and J usage is TRBJ1-1, with a tentative D call TRBD1 (6 bases). Germline lookup yields CDR1 SGHRS and CDR2 YFSETQ. V lost 4 bases and J lost 8, with 9 bases in between. This CDR3 region has 11 residues.

Concerning this clonotype: The conserved phenylalanine or tryptophan normally closing the CDR3 is absent here, so this likely arose from a read error. Here the CDR3 reads CSVDVWDRGLNEQYL. CDR3 nucleotide sequence: TGCAGCGTTGATGTTTGGGACAGGGGGCTGAACGAGCAGTACTTG. V and J are TRBV29-1 and TRBJ2-7; 12 bases are shared with TRBD1. Germline V gives CDR1 SQVTM, CDR2 ANQGSEA. With V trimmed by 3 bases and J by 5 bases, 8 bases remained unmatched. This CDR3 is 15 amino acids long.

A few counts support this clonotype. This chain joins TRBV28 and TRBJ2-7, with 7 bases identical to TRBD2. Germline-derived CDR1 and CDR2 are MDHEN and SYDVKM. V shed 8 bases and J 2 bases; nucleotides not matched to a gene: 6. The CDR3 totals 13 residues. CDR3 nucleotide sequence: TGTGCCAGCCGGACCGGGGGGACCTACGAGCAGTACTTC. This sequence encodes CASRTGGTYEQYF.

This clonotype was counted a few times. V gene TRBV11-2 combines with J gene TRBJ2-1; 10 bases match TRBD2. Germline lookup yields CDR1 SGHAT and CDR2 FQNNGV. The CDR3 runs to 16 residues. J lost 5 bases, V lost 4 bases, and 8 bases had no gene match. As DNA, the CDR3 is TGTGCCAGCAGCTGGCGGGCAGCGGGAGGGCACAATGAGCAGTTCTTC. Protein: CASSWRAAGGHNEQFF.

In this sample, this clonotype turned up a few times. The chain recombines TRBV20-1 with TRBJ2-1; no reliable D call. Germline V gene sequence: CDR1 DFQATT, CDR2 SNEGSKA (reference sequence). The CDR3 has 15 residues. V lost 2 bases and J 5 bases, leaving 16 bases between the germline ends. The CDR3, as DNA: TGCAGTGCTAGAATTTCGCGAGGACGAGACAATGAGCAGTTCTTC. The encoded protein is CSARISRGRDNEQFF.